The next 10 T cell receptor beta chains were all read from a single sample in a study of a mutant IDH1 vaccine in newly diagnosed glioma. Their cognate antigens are unknown. Time point specified: week 5, during vaccination. Every single dose of the vaccine, 300 ug of mutant IDH1 20-mer peptide, came with topical imiquimod. Generated by immunoSEQ multiplex PCR, the TCRdb table keeps only in-frame clones and is missing some. The repertoire includes tens of thousands of clones, 91% of them detected once, and roughly 0.56% sits in the top ten. Here the sequenced sample was PBMCs, taken from a glioma patient whose treatment included an IDH1 peptide vaccine. The receptors come from a woman aged 45-65 years with glioma.

The chain carries TRBV19 and TRBJ1-5; no reliable D call. V lost 1 base and J 4 bases, leaving 11 bases between the germline ends. This CDR3 comprises 15 residues. Germline CDR1 is LNHDA and CDR2 is SQIVND (reference sequence). CDR3 DNA: TGTGCCAGTAGTATAGGCAGCCTCAAAAATCAGCCCCAGCATTTT. This codes for CASSIGSLKNQPQHF.

The rearrangement uses TRBV5-1 and TRBJ2-1; 7 bases map to TRBD2. The CDR3 contains 17 residues. After removal of 0 bases from V and 9 bases from J, the junction contained 15 bases not matched to a gene. Germline CDR1 and CDR2: SGHRS and YFSETQ. The CDR3 region is CASSLAGLAGAGGEQFF. In DNA, the CDR3 is TGCGCCAGCAGCTTGGCTGGATTAGCGGGTGCCGGGGGTGAGCAGTTCTTC. Using reference TRBV5-1 and TRBJ2-1 for the parts outside the CDR3, the full variable domain is KAGVTQTPRYLIKTRGQQVTLSCSPISGHRSVSWYQQTPGQGLQFLFEYFSETQRNKGNFPGRFSGRQFSNSRSEMNVSTLELGDSALYLCASSLAGLAGAGGEQFFGPGTRLTVL.

The CDR3 sequence is CASRGRLNTEAFF. In DNA form, the CDR3 reads TGTGCCAGCAGGGGGAGGTTGAACACTGAAGCTTTCTTT. The chain has TRBV7-2 and TRBJ1-1; D unresolved. Germline CDR1 is SGHTA and CDR2 is FQGNSA. The CDR3 loop spans 13 amino acids. V shed 6 bases and J shed 0 bases, with 8 bases lying between them.

The V and J genes are TRBV5-1 and TRBJ2-7; TRBD1 matches at 9 bases. Germline assignment: CDR1 SGHRS and CDR2 YFSETQ. Losses at the gene ends were 1 base for V and 0 bases for J; bases not matched to a gene: 5. The CDR3 totals 16 residues. CDR3 nucleotides: TGCGCCAGCAGCTTGAATGGGGACAGGGTCTCCTACGAGCAGTACTTC. Its translation is CASSLNGDRVSYEQYF.

This sequence joins TRBV5-1 and TRBJ2-3; 7 bases match TRBD1. V dropped 4 bases and J dropped 4; count of bases not matched to a gene: 6. The V gene's germline CDR1 is SGHRS and CDR2 YFSETQ. The CDR3 is 14 residues long. The CDR3 is CASSDRQGPDTQYF. For the CDR3, the DNA is TGCGCCAGCAGCGATCGACAGGGCCCAGATACGCAGTATTTT.

The chain carries TRBV28 and TRBJ2-7, with TRBD1 matching 8 bases. V shed 6 bases and J 5 bases; nucleotides not matched to a gene: 18. Germline values: CDR1 MDHEN, CDR2 SYDVKM. CDR3 length: 17 amino acids. The CDR3 DNA sequence: TGTGCCAGCAGCCAGAAGACAGGGGAAGATACCTGCGACGAGCAGTACTTC. The encoded protein is CASSQKTGEDTCDEQYF.

The sample holds one count of this clone. The chain couples TRBV10-3 to TRBJ1-5; no firm D call. The CDR3 is 15 amino acids. Trimming stripped 4 bases from V and 0 bases from J, with 10 bases between. CDR1 and CDR2 from the germline V gene are ENHRY and SYGVKD. The CDR3 region has the DNA TGTGCCATCAGTGGGTCTGGCCATAGCAATCAGCCCCAGCATTTT. Amino acid sequence: CAISGSGHSNQPQHF.

This chain links TRBV5-1 with TRBJ2-3; D may be TRBD1 or TRBD2 (5 bases each). Per the germline V gene, CDR1 is SGHRS and CDR2 is YFSETQ. The CDR3 covers 14 residues. V lost 4 bases to trimming and J lost 3 bases, with 12 bases between them. The CDR3 DNA follows: TGCGCCAGCAGCCCCGACAGAGGGACAGATACGCAGTATTTT. It is translated as CASSPDRGTDTQYF. Full variable domain (remainder filled in from reference TRBV5-1 and TRBJ2-3): KAGVTQTPRYLIKTRGQQVTLSCSPISGHRSVSWYQQTPGQGLQFLFEYFSETQRNKGNFPGRFSGRQFSNSRSEMNVSTLELGDSALYLCASSPDRGTDTQYFGPGTRLTVL.

This clone was recorded a few times. J is TRBJ2-5 and V is TRBV7-8, with 8 bases matching TRBD2. Germline assignment: CDR1 SGHVS and CDR2 FQNEAQ. The V and J ends lost 6 bases and 2 bases, in that order; junction bases with no gene match: 11. CDR3 length: 16 amino acids. Here the CDR3 reads CASSRGRVAGQETQYF. Here the CDR3 DNA reads TGTGCCAGCAGTAGGGGGAGGGTAGCGGGACAAGAGACCCAGTACTTC.

J is TRBJ2-1 and V is TRBV7-9; a possible D gene is TRBD2 (6 bases). Germline CDR1 is SEHNR and CDR2 is FQNEAQ (reference sequence). The V and J ends lost 5 bases and 5 bases respectively, with 16 bases between them. The CDR3 sequence is 15 residues long. The CDR3 is CASSPPGRGDNEQFF. In nucleotides, the CDR3 is TGTGCCAGCAGCCCCCCAGGGCGCGGGGACAATGAGCAGTTCTTC.